The clone carrying this T cell receptor (beta chain) was recorded at least ten times. The antigen is not known. This sample was included in a study of identical twins. The CDR3 is 15 amino acids. The germline V gene has CDR1 MGHRA and CDR2 YSYEKL. V lost 0 bases to trimming and J lost 7 bases, with 13 bases between them. A single record per CDR3 protein comes from TCRdb applying MiXCR to the 5' RACE reads. The data contain around 1.7 million distinct CDR3 sequences, about 32% of them seen just once; the ten biggest clones take up 0.25% to 0.3%. Study results and limitations: Out-of-frame alpha sequences common to twins exhibited a surplus of low generation probability. Invariant cells of the MAIT and iNKT types might have partly distorted the zero-insertion analyses.

The J gene is TRBJ2-4, the V gene TRBV4-1, with D perhaps TRBD1 or TRBD2 (5 bases each). This receptor was taken from a newborn girl in good health. Material: cord blood. The CDR3 sequence is CASSQDGTARNIQYF. CDR3 DNA sequence: TGCGCCAGCAGCCAAGATGGGACGGCGCGGAACATTCAGTACTTC.